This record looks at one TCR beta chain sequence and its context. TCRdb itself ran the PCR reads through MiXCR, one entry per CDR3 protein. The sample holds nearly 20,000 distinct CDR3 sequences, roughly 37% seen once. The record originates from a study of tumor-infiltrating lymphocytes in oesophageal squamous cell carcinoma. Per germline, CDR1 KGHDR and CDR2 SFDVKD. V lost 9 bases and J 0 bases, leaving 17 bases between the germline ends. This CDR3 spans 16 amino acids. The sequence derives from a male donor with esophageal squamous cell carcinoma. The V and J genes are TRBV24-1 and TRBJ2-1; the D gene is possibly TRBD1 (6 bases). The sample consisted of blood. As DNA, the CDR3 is TGTGCCACCCAGGGGAGCCGCCCAAGCTCCTACAATGAGCAGTTCTTC. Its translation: CATQGSRPSSYNEQFF.